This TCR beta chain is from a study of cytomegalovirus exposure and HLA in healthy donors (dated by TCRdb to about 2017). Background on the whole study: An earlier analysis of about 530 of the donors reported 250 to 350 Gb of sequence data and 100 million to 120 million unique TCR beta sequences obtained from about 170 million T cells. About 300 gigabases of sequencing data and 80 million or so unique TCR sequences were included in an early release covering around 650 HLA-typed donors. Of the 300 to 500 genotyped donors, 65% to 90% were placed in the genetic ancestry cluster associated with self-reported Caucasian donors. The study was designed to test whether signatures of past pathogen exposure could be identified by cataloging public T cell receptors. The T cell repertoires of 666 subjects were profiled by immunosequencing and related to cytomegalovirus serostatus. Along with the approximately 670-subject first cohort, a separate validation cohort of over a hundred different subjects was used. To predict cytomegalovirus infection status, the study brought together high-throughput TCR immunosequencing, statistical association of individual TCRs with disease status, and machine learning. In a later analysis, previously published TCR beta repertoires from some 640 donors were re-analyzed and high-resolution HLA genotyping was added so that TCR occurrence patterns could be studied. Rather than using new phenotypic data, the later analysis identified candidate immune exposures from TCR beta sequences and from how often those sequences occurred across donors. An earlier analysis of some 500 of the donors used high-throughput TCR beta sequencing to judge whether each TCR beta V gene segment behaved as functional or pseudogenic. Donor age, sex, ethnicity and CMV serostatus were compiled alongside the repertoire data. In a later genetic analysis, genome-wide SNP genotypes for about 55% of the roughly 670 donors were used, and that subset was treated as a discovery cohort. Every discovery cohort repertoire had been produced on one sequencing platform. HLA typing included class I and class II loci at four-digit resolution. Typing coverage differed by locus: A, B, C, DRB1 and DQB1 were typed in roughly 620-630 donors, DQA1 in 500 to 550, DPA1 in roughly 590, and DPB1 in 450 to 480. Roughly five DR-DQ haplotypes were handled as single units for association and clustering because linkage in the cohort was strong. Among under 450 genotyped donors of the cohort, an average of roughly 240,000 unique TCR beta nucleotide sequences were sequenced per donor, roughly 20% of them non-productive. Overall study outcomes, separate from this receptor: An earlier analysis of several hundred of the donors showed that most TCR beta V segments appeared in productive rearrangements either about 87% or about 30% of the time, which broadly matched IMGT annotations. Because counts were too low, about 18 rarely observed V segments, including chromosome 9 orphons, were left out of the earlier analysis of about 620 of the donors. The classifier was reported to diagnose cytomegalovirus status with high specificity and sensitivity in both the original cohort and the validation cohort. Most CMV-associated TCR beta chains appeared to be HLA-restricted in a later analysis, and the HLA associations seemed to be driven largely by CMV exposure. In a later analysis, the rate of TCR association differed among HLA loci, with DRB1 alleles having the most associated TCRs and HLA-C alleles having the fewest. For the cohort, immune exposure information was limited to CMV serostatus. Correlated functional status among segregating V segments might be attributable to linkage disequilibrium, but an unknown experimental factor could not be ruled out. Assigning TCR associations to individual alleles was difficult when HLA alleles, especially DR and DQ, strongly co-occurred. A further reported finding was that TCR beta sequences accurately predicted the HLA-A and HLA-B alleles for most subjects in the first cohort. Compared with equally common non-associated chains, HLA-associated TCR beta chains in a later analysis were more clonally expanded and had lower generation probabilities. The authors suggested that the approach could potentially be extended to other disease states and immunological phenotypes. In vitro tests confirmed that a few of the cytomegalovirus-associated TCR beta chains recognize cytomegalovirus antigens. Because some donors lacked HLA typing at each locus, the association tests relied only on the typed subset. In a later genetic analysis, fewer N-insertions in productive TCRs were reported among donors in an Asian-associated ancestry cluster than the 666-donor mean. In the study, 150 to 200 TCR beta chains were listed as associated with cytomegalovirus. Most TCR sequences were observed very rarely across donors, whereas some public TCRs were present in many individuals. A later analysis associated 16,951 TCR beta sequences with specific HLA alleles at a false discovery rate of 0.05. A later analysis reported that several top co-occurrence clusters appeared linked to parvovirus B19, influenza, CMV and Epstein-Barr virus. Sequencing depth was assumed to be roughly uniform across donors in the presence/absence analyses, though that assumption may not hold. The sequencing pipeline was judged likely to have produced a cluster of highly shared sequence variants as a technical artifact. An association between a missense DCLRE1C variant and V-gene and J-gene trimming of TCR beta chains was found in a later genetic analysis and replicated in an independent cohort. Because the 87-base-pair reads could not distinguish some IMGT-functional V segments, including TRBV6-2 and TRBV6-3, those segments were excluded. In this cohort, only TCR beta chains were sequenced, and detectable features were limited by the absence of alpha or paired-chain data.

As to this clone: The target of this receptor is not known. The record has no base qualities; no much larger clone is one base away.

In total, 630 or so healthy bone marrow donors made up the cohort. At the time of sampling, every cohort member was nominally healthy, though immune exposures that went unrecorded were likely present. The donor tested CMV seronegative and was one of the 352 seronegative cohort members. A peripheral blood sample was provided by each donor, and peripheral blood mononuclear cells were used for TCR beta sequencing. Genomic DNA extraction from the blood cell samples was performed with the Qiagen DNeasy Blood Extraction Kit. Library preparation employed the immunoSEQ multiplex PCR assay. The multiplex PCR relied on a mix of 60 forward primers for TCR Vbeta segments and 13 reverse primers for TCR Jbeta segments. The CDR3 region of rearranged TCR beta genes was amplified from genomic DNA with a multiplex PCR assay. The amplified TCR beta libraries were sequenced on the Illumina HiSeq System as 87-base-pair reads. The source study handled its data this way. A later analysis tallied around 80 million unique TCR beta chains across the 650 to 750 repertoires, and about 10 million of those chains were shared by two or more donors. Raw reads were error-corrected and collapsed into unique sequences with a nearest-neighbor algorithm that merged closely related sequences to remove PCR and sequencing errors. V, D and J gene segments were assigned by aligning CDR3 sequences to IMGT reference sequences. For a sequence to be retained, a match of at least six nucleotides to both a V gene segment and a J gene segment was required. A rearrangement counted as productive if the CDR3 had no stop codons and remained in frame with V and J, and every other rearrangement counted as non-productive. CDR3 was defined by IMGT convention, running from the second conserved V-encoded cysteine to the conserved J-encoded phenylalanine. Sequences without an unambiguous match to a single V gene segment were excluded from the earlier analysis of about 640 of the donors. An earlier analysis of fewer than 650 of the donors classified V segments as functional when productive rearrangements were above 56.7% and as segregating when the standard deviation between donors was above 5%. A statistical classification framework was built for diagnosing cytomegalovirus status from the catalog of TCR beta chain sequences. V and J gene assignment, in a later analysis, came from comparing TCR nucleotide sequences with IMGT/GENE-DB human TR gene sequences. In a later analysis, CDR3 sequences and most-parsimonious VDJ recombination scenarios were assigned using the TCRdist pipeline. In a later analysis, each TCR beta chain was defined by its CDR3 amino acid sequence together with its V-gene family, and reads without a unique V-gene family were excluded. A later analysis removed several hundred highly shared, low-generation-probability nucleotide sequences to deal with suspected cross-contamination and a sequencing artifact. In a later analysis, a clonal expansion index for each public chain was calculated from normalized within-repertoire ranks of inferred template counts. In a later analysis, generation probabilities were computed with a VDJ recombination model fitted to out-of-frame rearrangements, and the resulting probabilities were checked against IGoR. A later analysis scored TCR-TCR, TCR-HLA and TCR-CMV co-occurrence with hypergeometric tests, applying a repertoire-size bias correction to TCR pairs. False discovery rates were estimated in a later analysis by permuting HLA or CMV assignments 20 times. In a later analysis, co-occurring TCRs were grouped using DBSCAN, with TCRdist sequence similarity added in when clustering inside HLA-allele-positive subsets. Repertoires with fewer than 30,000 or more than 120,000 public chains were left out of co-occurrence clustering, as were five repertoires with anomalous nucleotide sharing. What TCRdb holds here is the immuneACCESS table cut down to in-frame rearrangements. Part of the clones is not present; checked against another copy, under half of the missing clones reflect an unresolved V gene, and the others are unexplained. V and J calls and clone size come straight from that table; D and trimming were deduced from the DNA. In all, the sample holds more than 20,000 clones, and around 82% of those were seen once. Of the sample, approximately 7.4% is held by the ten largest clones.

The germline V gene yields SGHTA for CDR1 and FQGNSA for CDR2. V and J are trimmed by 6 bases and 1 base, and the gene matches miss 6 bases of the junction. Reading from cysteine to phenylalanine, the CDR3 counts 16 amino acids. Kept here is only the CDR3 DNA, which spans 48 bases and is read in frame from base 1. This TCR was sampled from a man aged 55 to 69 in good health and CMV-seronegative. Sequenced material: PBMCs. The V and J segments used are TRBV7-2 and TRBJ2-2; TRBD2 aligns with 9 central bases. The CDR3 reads CASRGGGRGNTGELFF. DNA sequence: TGTGCCAGCAGAGGGGGCGGGAGGGGGAACACCGGGGAGCTGTTTTTT. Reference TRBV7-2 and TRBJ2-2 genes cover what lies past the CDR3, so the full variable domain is GAGVSQSPSNKVTEKGKDVELRCDPISGHTALYWYRQSLGQGLEFLIYFQGNSAPDKSGLPSDRFSAERTGGSVSTLTIQRTQQEDSAVYLCASRGGGRGNTGELFFGEGSRLTVL.